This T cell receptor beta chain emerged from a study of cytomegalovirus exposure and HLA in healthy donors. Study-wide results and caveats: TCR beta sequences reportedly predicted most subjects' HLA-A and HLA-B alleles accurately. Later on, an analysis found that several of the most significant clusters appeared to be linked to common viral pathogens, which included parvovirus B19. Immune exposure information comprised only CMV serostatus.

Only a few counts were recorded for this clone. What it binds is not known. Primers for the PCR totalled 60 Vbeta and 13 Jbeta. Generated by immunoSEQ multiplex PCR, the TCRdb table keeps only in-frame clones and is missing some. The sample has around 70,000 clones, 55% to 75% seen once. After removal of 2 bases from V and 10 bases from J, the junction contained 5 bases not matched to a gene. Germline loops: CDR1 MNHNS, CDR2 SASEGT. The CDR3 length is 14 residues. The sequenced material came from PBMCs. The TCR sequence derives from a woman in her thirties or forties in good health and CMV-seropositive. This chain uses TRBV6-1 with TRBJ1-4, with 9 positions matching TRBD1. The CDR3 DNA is TGTGCCAGCAGTGAAAGGGACAGGGTCGGAAAACTGTTTTTT. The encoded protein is CASSERDRVGKLFF.